This T cell receptor (beta chain) originates from a study of TIL therapy for anti-PD-1-resistant metastatic lung cancer. The overall study: Patients then received nivolumab; progressors got lymphodepletion, TIL and IL-2.

Time point specified: pre-treatment sample, taken before nivolumab and TIL therapy. This CDR3 has 14 amino acids. Germline-derived CDR1 and CDR2 are MNHEY and SVGAGI. V shed 8 bases and J 0 bases; nucleotides not matched to a gene: 4. Sequencing used immunoSEQ v3. Survey-level samples got 2 million to 2.5 million read pairs; deep-level samples got about 5-6.5 million. This table comes from immunoSEQ multiplex PCR, and its TCRdb copy is limited to in-frame clones, with some not included. The repertoire holds 20,000 to 25,000 clones, with 60% to 80% as singletons. The rearrangement uses TRBV6-5 and TRBJ2-3; TRBD2 agrees at 8 bases. The specimen comprised blood, sampled at baseline. This sequence originates from a person aged 25 to 85 with non-small cell lung cancer. As DNA, the CDR3 is TGTGCCAGCCGGGGGGGCGGGAGCACAGATACGCAGTATTTT. It codes for CASRGGGSTDTQYF.